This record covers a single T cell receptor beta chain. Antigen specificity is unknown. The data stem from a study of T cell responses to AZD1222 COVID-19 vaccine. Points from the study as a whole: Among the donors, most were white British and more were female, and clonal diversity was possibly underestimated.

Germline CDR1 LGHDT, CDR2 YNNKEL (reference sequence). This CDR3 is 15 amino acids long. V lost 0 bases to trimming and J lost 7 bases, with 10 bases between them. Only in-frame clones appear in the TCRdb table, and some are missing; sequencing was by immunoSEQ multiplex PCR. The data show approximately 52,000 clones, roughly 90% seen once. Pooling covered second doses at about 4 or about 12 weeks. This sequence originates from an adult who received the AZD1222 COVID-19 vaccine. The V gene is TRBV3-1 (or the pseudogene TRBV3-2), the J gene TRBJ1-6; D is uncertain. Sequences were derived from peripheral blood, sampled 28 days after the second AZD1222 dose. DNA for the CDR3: TGTGCCAGCAGCCAAGAAACCCGCTTAAATTCACCCCTCCACTTT. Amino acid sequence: CASSQETRLNSPLHF.